The 12 T cell receptor beta chains given below trace back to one sample, sequenced in a study of regulatory T cells in long-lasting Graves disease. Stated time point: newly diagnosed GD, antithyroid drugs for less than 3 months. The TCR library was made from RNA that had been extracted from PBMCs in TRIzol. Libraries of TCR beta came from iRepertoire HTBI primers plus Arm-PCR of CDR3 regions. TCRdb called the multiplex PCR reads again in MiXCR, with one record for every CDR3 protein. This repertoire shows under 450,000 distinct CDR3 sequences, approximately 12% found once; its top ten account for approximately 17%. These data also formed part of another study, on T cells in Graves' hyperthyroidism and ophthalmopathy.

The sequencing here drew on peripheral blood mononuclear cells (PBMCs), taken at new diagnosis, from a patient treated with antithyroid drugs. The source of these receptors is a woman aged 18-35 years with Graves disease.

This clonotype was counted ten times or more. The chain uses TRBV18 and TRBJ1-4; TRBD1 matches at 7 bases. The CDR3 has 14 amino acids. Germline assignment: CDR1 KGHSH and CDR2 LQKENI. V lost 0 bases and J lost 8; bases outside the gene matches: 3. Here the CDR3 reads CASSPPWDREKLFF. The CDR3 DNA sequence: TGTGCCAGCTCACCACCGTGGGACAGAGAAAAACTGTTTTTT.

This clonotype was counted at least ten times. This rearrangement joins TRBV5-1 to TRBJ2-7; tentative D call: TRBD1 (6 bases). CDR1 is SGHRS and CDR2 is YFSETQ in the germline V gene. V lost 4 bases, J lost 5 bases, and 16 bases lay in between. The CDR3 sequence is 14 residues long. CDR3 sequence: CASSKDSWDDEQYV. CDR3 DNA: TGCGCCAGCAGCAAGGACAGTTGGGATGACGAGCAGTACGTC.

This clonotype was counted ten times or more. CDR3 region: CASSLRASGAYWGSDTQYF. The CDR3 bases are TGCGCCAGCAGCTTGAGGGCTAGCGGGGCTTATTGGGGATCAGATACGCAGTATTTT. The chain is built from TRBV5-1 and TRBJ2-3; 9 nucleotides agree with TRBD2. V shed 1 base and J 4 bases; nucleotides not matched to a gene: 16. CDR1 SGHRS and CDR2 YFSETQ come from the germline V gene. CDR3 length: 19 residues. The variable domain in full, completed from reference TRBV5-1 and TRBJ2-3, reads KAGVTQTPRYLIKTRGQQVTLSCSPISGHRSVSWYQQTPGQGLQFLFEYFSETQRNKGNFPGRFSGRQFSNSRSEMNVSTLELGDSALYLCASSLRASGAYWGSDTQYFGPGTRLTVL.

This clonotype was observed many times. The CDR3 region is CASSYSGRAVNEKDFF. The CDR3 DNA is TGTGCCAGCAGTTACAGCGGCAGGGCAGTGAACGAGAAGGATTTCTTT. The chain has TRBV6-2 or TRBV6-3 and TRBJ1-1; D perhaps matches TRBD1 (5 bases). This CDR3 comprises 16 residues. Germline assignment: CDR1 MNHEY and CDR2 SVGEGT. V was pared by 2 bases and J by 13 bases, with 26 bases between.

This clonotype has a handful of counts. The CDR3 nucleotides are TGCGCCAGCAGCCACGACAGGGGGAACACTGAAGCTTTCTTT. Amino acids: CASSHDRGNTEAFF. The chain carries TRBV5-1 and TRBJ1-1; 8 bases map to TRBD1. Trimming removed 4 bases from V and 1 base from J; junction bases left unmatched: 3. The germline gives CDR1 SGHRS, CDR2 YFSETQ. The CDR3 is 14 residues long.

This chain connects TRBV25-1 to TRBJ2-1; the match to TRBD2 covers 9 bases. V gave up 8 bases and J gave up 3 bases; unmatched junction bases: 5. The CDR3 loop spans 14 amino acids. The germline CDR1 and CDR2 sequences are MGHDK and SYGVNS. CDR3 loop: CASLTSGNYNEQFF. Here the CDR3 DNA reads TGTGCCAGCCTGACTAGCGGCAACTACAATGAGCAGTTCTTC.

In its sample, this clonotype was seen many times. This chain connects TRBV7-2 to TRBJ2-7; 9 nucleotides line up with TRBD2. The CDR3 length is 17 residues. CDR1 is SGHTA and CDR2 is FQGNSA in the germline V gene. The V gene end was trimmed by 0 bases and the J gene end by 0 bases; junction bases not matched to a gene: 6. CDR3 sequence: CASSLALVAGDSYEQYF. CDR3 bases: TGTGCCAGCAGCTTAGCCTTAGTAGCGGGAGACTCCTACGAGCAGTACTTC.

This clonotype was detected only a few times. This chain links TRBV12-3 or TRBV12-4 with TRBJ2-7; 9 bases map to TRBD2. V lost 5 bases and J lost 0; bases outside the gene matches: 2. The CDR3 spans 14 residues. The CDR3 is CASSPSGVSYEQYV. CDR3 nucleotides: TGTGCCAGCAGTCCTAGCGGGGTCTCCTACGAGCAGTACGTC.

This clonotype has ten or more counts. The genes are TRBV5-5 and TRBJ2-3; TRBD2 matches at 9 bases. The V gene end was trimmed by 0 bases and the J gene end by 2 bases; junction bases not matched to a gene: 13. The CDR3 has 19 residues. Germline lookup yields CDR1 SGHKS and CDR2 YYEKEE (reference sequence). The CDR3 region is CASSLVVAGEAAYTDTQYF. In DNA form, the CDR3 reads TGTGCCAGCAGCTTGGTTGTAGCGGGAGAGGCAGCTTACACAGATACGCAGTATTTT.

There are many counts of this clonotype. V and J are TRBV7-8 and TRBJ2-5, with D possibly being TRBD2 (7 bases). The length of the CDR3 is 15 residues. The V end was cut by 1 base, the J end by 2 bases, with 11 bases between. Germline CDR1 is SGHVS and CDR2 is FQNEAQ. This chain's CDR3 is CASSLVGGPQETQYF. CDR3 nucleotides: TGTGCCAGCAGCTTAGTCGGGGGGCCTCAAGAGACCCAGTACTTC.

This clonotype was counted many times. The chain couples TRBV28 to TRBJ2-7; 9 positions agree with TRBD2. Germline lookup yields CDR1 MDHEN and CDR2 SYDVKM. The V gene end was trimmed by 5 bases and the J gene end by 3 bases; junction bases not matched to a gene: 14. The CDR3 runs 17 residues. The CDR3 nucleotides are TGTGCCAGCAGTAAACCCGATGGTCTAGCGGGACTCTACGAGCAGTACTTC. This translates into CASSKPDGLAGLYEQYF.

This clonotype was seen more than once but under ten times. V usage is TRBV12-3 or TRBV12-4 and J usage is TRBJ1-4, with D possibly matching TRBD1 (5 bases). V lost 5 bases and J lost 7, with 17 bases in between. The CDR3 covers 15 residues. This CDR3 reads CASSPGDRTFEKLFF. The CDR3 nucleotides read TGTGCCAGCAGTCCCGGGGACCGTACCTTTGAAAAACTGTTTTTT.